This T cell receptor beta chain was recovered during a study of cytomegalovirus exposure and HLA in healthy donors. Broader study findings: The study found most TCR sequences rare, yet found some public TCRs in many donors.

Clones were sequenced by immunoSEQ multiplex PCR, and TCRdb holds only the in-frame ones, with some missing. The sample includes more than 95,000 clones, roughly 90% of them seen just once. Note on this clone: Its target is unknown. The same CDR3 can be traced to other DNA sequences in this sample.

V lost 1 base to trimming and J lost 3 bases; unmatched junction nucleotides: 6. From germline, CDR1 is SEHNR and CDR2 FQNEAQ (reference sequence). The CDR3 is 15 amino acids. The sample taken for sequencing was PBMCs. The V gene is TRBV7-9, the J gene TRBJ2-7, with 7 bases identical to TRBD1. This clonotype was obtained from a woman aged 18-35 years in good health and CMV-seronegative. The CDR3 reads CASSLDRGPIYEQYF. The CDR3 DNA is TGTGCCAGCAGCTTAGACAGGGGCCCTATCTACGAGCAGTACTTC.